This is a list of T cell receptor beta chains from one sample in a study of T cells in localized non-small cell lung cancer. Data came from immunoSEQ multiplex PCR; TCRdb stores just in-frame clones and leaves some out. The repertoire has nearly 15,000 clones, approximately 85% of them found once; the top ten carry less than 5%. This material consisted of peripheral blood, taken before any cancer treatment. These receptors came from a woman aged 40 to 75 with stage I lung adenocarcinoma. CDR3s include the opening cysteine and the closing phenylalanine or tryptophan. D genes are given only for firm matches.

d_call	v_call	j_call	cdr3_aa	cdr3_nt
-	TRBV4-2	TRBJ1-4	CASSQGRVATNEKLFF	TGTGCCAGCAGCCAAGGGAGGGTTGCAACTAATGAAAAACTGTTTTTT
TRBD2	TRBV5-1	TRBJ2-5	CASSPETGSGGLGKTQYF	TGCGCCAGCAGCCCGGAGACCGGTAGCGGGGGCCTCGGAAAGACCCAGTACTTC
TRBD1	TRBV30	TRBJ2-7	CAWDRVLSYEQYF	TGTGCATGGGACAGGGTGCTCTCCTACGAGCAGTACTTC
TRBD1	TRBV6-8	TRBJ2-7	CASSYPDRGGYEQYF	TGTGCCAGCAGTTACCCCGACAGGGGGGGGTACGAGCAGTACTTC
-	TRBV15	TRBJ1-3	CATSRDRRDLKNTIYF	TGTGCCACCAGCAGAGATCGACGGGACCTGAAAAACACCATATATTTT
TRBD1	TRBV27	TRBJ1-4	CASSLAILGQGNEKLFF	TGTGCCAGCAGTTTAGCTATCTTGGGACAGGGTAATGAAAAACTGTTTTTT
-	TRBV7-2	TRBJ1-1	CASSLARAGTEAFF	TGTGCCAGCAGCTTAGCGCGAGCAGGGACTGAAGCTTTCTTT
-	TRBV7-2	TRBJ2-3	CASSPSTDTQYF	TGTGCCAGCAGCCCCTCCACAGATACGCAGTATTTT
TRBD1	TRBV28	TRBJ1-2	CASSTGQGWDGYTF	TGTGCCAGCAGTACTGGACAGGGTTGGGATGGCTACACCTTC
TRBD1	TRBV30	TRBJ1-5	CAWSAGTGANQPQHF	TGTGCCTGGAGTGCTGGGACAGGGGCAAATCAGCCCCAGCATTTT
TRBD1	TRBV9	TRBJ1-2	CASSVEQGHYGYTF	TGTGCCAGCAGCGTCGAACAGGGGCACTATGGCTACACCTTC
-	TRBV7-9	TRBJ1-2	CASSLTGGAWYGYTF	TGTGCCAGCAGCTTAACTGGGGGGGCATGGTATGGCTACACCTTC